This is a list of T cell receptor beta chains from one sample in a study of cytomegalovirus exposure and HLA in healthy donors. Data came from immunoSEQ multiplex PCR; TCRdb stores just in-frame clones and leaves some out. This repertoire includes 130,000 to 150,000 clones. Sequences were obtained from PBMCs. Source of these receptors: a male donor in good health and CMV-seronegative. Both conserved end residues are part of each CDR3. The order of the fields is V gene, J gene, CDR3 protein.

v_call: TRBV9; j_call: TRBJ2-5; cdr3_aa: CASSEGGQETQYF
v_call: TRBV29-1; j_call: TRBJ2-1; cdr3_aa: CSVPPSGGREQFF
v_call: TRBV5-6; j_call: TRBJ2-5; cdr3_aa: CASSLLLTGPQETQYF
v_call: TRBV5-1; j_call: TRBJ1-4; cdr3_aa: CASSLAAGVTEKLFF
v_call: TRBV30; j_call: TRBJ1-2; cdr3_aa: CAWSVRTGYYGYTF
v_call: TRBV13; j_call: TRBJ2-3; cdr3_aa: CASSSRIAMTSTDTQYF
v_call: TRBV6-5; j_call: TRBJ2-3; cdr3_aa: CASRNRLAADTQYF
v_call: TRBV6-1; j_call: TRBJ2-3; cdr3_aa: CASSAVRGTDTQYF
v_call: TRBV7-9; j_call: TRBJ2-2; cdr3_aa: CASRLKELFF
v_call: TRBV29-1; j_call: TRBJ2-1; cdr3_aa: CSVADRVNPNEQFF
v_call: TRBV14; j_call: TRBJ1-6; cdr3_aa: CASSQGGTVGSPLHF
v_call: TRBV2; j_call: TRBJ2-1; cdr3_aa: CASRYYYNEQFF
v_call: TRBV5-6; j_call: TRBJ1-4; cdr3_aa: CASSSRSGGRSEKLFF